This T cell receptor beta chain was sequenced for a study of T cell repertoires in cytomegalovirus infection. Overall study context: Selection of CMV epitopes for the study included recently identified HLA-C-restricted and well-studied HLA-B-restricted ones. Signatures in public TCR beta sequences pointed to both CMV infection and matching HLA type.

TCRdb fed the reads into MiXCR, producing one record per CDR3 protein. The sample includes 80,000 to 90,000 distinct CDR3 sequences, around half of them seen just once. Broader study findings: Cumulative public TCR beta family frequency identified CMV carriers with the relevant HLA. The ex vivo response showed dominance by HLA-C-restricted CMV-specific TCR beta clonotypes.

As concerns this clonotype: Antigen unknown.

There are 14 residues in the CDR3. Germline CDR1 reads MNHEY; CDR2 reads SVGEGT. The chain combines TRBV6-2 or TRBV6-3 with TRBJ1-1; no firm D call. The receptor's source is a human donor in good health (CMV status not recorded). Some clones in this sample may be carry-over from other donors' samples. Source: CD8+ T cells from cultured PBMCs, taken from culture after CMV antigen stimulation. CDR3 sequence reads: CSRSSPEPNTEAFF. For the CDR3, the DNA is TGTTCCCGTAGTTCCCCAGAACCGAACACTGAAGCTTTCTTT.